This T cell receptor (beta chain) was found in a study of T cells expressing NK-cell markers. Study background: HCMV seropositivity marked most of the eight sequenced donors; one was seronegative.

Scientists made TCR beta cDNA using 5'RACE template switching with UMIs. TCRdb reprocessed the 5' RACE reads; each CDR3 protein has one entry and no DNA is given. In total, the table holds 300,000 to 450,000 distinct CDR3 sequences. Germline-derived CDR1 and CDR2 are SGHRS and YFSETQ. The CDR3 has 16 residues. General study results and limits: Unclear, still, was the HCMV specificity of the expanded NKG2C+ T cell clones. Once again these clonotypes came out on top in the CD3+CD56-NKG2C+ fraction of a few donors.

A note on this clonotype: Its antigen is still unknown.

Material for sequencing was blood T cells: a sorted CD56 or NKG2C T cell subset, CD4+ or CD8+ T cells, or bulk PBMC T cells (not recorded which). The chain combines TRBV5-1 with TRBJ2-3; without DNA, the TCRdb call of TRBD1 cannot be checked. This TCR was recovered from a man aged 18 to 69 in good health. CDR3 region: CASSSHRTGRTDTQYF.